What follows are 24 T cell receptor beta chains derived from one specimen sequenced in a study of blood T cells in healthy people across ages. Combining a sample-barcoded 5' primer with a J-beta primer mix, a second PCR ran for about 7 to 11 cycles. A single record per CDR3 protein comes from TCRdb applying MiXCR to the 5' RACE reads. The data contain fewer than 950,000 distinct CDR3 sequences, approximately 55% of them seen just once; the ten biggest clones take up roughly 37%. Sequencing was performed on blood. These receptors were collected from a man at least 80 years old in good health.

A word on this clonotype: Since a much larger clone is just one base distant, this may be a read error. The chain carries TRBV29-1 and TRBJ2-4; TRBD2 matches at 7 bases. The CDR3 length is 13 residues. Germline assignment: CDR1 SQVTM and CDR2 ANQGSEA. The J segment lost 3 bases and the V segment lost 7 bases, leaving 6 bases of the junction unmatched. For the CDR3, the DNA is TGCAGCGGAGCGGGACGGAACAAAAACATTCAGTACTTC. It specifies CSGAGRNKNIQYF.

This clonotype has only a few counts. This chain links TRBV27 with TRBJ2-6, with no clear D. Germline V gene lookup returns CDR1 MNHEY and CDR2 SMNVEV (reference sequence). The CDR3 spans 15 residues. Trimming removed 3 bases from V and 0 bases from J, with 6 bases in between. Here the CDR3 reads CASSLWISGANVLTF. DNA of the CDR3: TGTGCCAGCAGTTTGTGGATCTCTGGGGCCAACGTCCTGACTTTC.

This clonotype was seen a handful of times. V gene TRBV29-1 combines with J gene TRBJ2-7; D might be TRBD1 (6 bases). The germline V and J ends were trimmed by 4 bases and 1 base, with 11 bases remaining between them. The germline CDR1 and CDR2 sequences are SQVTM and ANQGSEA. The CDR3 extends over 13 amino acids. CDR3 sequence: CSVGTAVSYEQYF. The CDR3 DNA reads as TGCAGCGTTGGGACAGCGGTATCCTACGAGCAGTACTTC.

This chain joins TRBV7-2 and TRBJ2-1, with 11 bases lining up with TRBD2. V gave up 3 bases and J gave up 4 bases; unmatched junction bases: 8. Germline V gene data show CDR1 as SGHTA and CDR2 as FQGNSA. The CDR3 is 17 amino acids. This CDR3 is CASSFGLSGRAYNEQFF. The CDR3 nucleotides read TGTGCCAGCAGCTTCGGTCTTAGCGGGAGGGCTTACAATGAGCAGTTCTTC.

The chain has TRBV20-1 and TRBJ1-2; 7 bases map to TRBD1. V was pared by 6 bases and J by 8 bases, with 12 bases of the junction left unmatched. This CDR3 contains 13 residues. Germline V gene lookup returns CDR1 DFQATT and CDR2 SNEGSKA (reference sequence). CDR3 bases: TGCAGTGCCCGGGACAGCCGATCCTTGGGCTACACCTTC. The encoded protein is CSARDSRSLGYTF.

This chain uses TRBV7-9 with TRBJ1-1; TRBD1 matches 10 bases. Germline V CDR1 and CDR2: SEHNR, FQNEAQ (reference sequence). This CDR3 spans 17 amino acids. Trimming at V came to 1 base and at J to 5 bases, leaving 10 bases not matched to a gene. CDR3 protein: CASSLGGTGEDGTEAFF. The CDR3 region has the DNA TGTGCCAGCAGCTTAGGGGGGACAGGGGAAGATGGGACTGAAGCTTTCTTT.

The rearrangement joins TRBV20-1 to TRBJ1-2, with D possibly TRBD1 on 6 matching bases. Per germline, CDR1 DFQATT and CDR2 SNEGSKA (reference sequence). The germline V and J ends were trimmed by 3 bases and 4 bases, with 15 bases remaining between them. The CDR3 loop spans 14 amino acids. The CDR3 DNA reads as TGCAGTGCTAGTCACGGGGGGGGCGGCTATGGCTACACCTTC. Translating gives CSASHGGGGYGYTF.

This clonotype occurred a few times. The chain joins TRBV28 to TRBJ2-7; 11 bases are a match to TRBD2. CDR1 is MDHEN and CDR2 is SYDVKM in the germline V gene. Trimming removed 3 bases from V and 6 bases from J; junction bases left unmatched: 7. The CDR3 length is 15 residues. CDR3 protein: CASSLVAGGPLEQYF. The CDR3, as DNA: TGTGCCAGCAGTTTGGTAGCGGGAGGGCCCCTCGAGCAGTACTTC.

The rearrangement joins TRBV27 to TRBJ2-7; 10 bases are a match to TRBD1. The CDR3 length is 16 residues. Germline V gene data show CDR1 as MNHEY and CDR2 as SMNVEV (reference sequence). Trimming at V came to 0 bases and at J to 5 bases, leaving 7 bases not matched to a gene. In DNA form, the CDR3 reads TGTGCCAGCAGTTTATCGGGTAGGACAGGGGGTGACGAGCAGTACTTC. This sequence encodes CASSLSGRTGGDEQYF.

In its sample, this clonotype was seen a few times. V gene TRBV9 combines with J gene TRBJ1-2, with 7 positions matching TRBD1. V lost 7 bases and J lost 6; bases outside the gene matches: 6. The CDR3 runs to 12 residues. Germline CDR1 and CDR2: SGDLS and YYNGEE. The CDR3 spells CASRNTGDGYTF. CDR3 DNA sequence: TGTGCCAGCCGAAATACAGGGGATGGCTACACCTTC.

The chain uses TRBV28 and TRBJ2-1, with 11 bases matching TRBD2. Looked up from germline, CDR1 is MDHEN and CDR2 is SYDVKM. The CDR3 extends over 19 amino acids. J lost 1 base, V lost 3 bases, and 11 bases had no gene match. The CDR3 loop is CASSFLAGGPNLSYNEQFF. Here the CDR3 DNA reads TGTGCCAGCAGTTTTCTAGCGGGAGGTCCGAATTTATCCTACAATGAGCAGTTCTTC.

This clonotype was seen only a few times. This sequence joins TRBV11-2 and TRBJ2-7, with D uncertain. V gave up 5 bases and J gave up 5 bases, with 10 bases separating them. Germline V CDR1 and CDR2: SGHAT, FQNNGV. This CDR3 has 12 residues. The CDR3 DNA sequence: TGTGCCAGCAGCCCCCAGGTGGACGAGCAGTACTTC. This translates into CASSPQVDEQYF. The variable domain in full, with the rest retrieved from reference TRBV11-2 and TRBJ2-7, is EAGVAQSPRYKIIEKRQSVAFWCNPISGHATLYWYQQILGQGPKLLIQFQNNGVVDDSQLPKDRFSAERLKGVDSTLKIQPAKLEDSAVYLCASSPQVDEQYFGPGTRLTVT.

Details on this clonotype: The junction differs from germline at one of its ends, possibly a read error. This chain uses TRBV10-3 with TRBJ2-4, with 9 bases identical to TRBD2. The CDR3 spans 16 residues. Germline CDR1 is ENHRY and CDR2 is SYGVKD. The CDR3 nucleotides are TGTGCCGTCAGCCCTGATAGCGGGAGCCGCTACAATGAGCAGTACTTC. Translating gives CAVSPDSGSRYNEQYF.

This clonotype appeared a few times. The V and J genes are TRBV29-1 and TRBJ1-2; 8 nucleotides agree with TRBD1. The germline V gene encodes CDR1 SQVTM and CDR2 ANQGSEA. This CDR3 is built from 13 residues. V was clipped by 5 bases and J by 6 bases; unmatched bases: 8. The CDR3 DNA sequence: TGCAGCGTTAACCAGGGGGCGGAGAATGGCTACACCTTC. It translates to CSVNQGAENGYTF.

This clonotype came up a few times. The chain recombines TRBV20-1 with TRBJ2-3, with a possible D match to TRBD1 (6 bases). The germline V and J ends were trimmed by 6 bases and 14 bases, with 24 bases remaining between them. Germline values: CDR1 DFQATT, CDR2 SNEGSKA (reference sequence). The CDR3 extends over 13 amino acids. The DNA for the CDR3 is TGCAGTGCAGGGGGAGAAGGAGGCAGATACGCGTATTTT. It encodes CSAGGEGGRYAYF.

V gene TRBV7-8 combines with J gene TRBJ2-5, with D maybe TRBD1 (7 bases). The V end lost 7 bases, the J end lost 1 base, and 13 bases lay between the germline ends. Germline CDR1 is SGHVS and CDR2 is FQNEAQ. CDR3 length: 14 residues. CDR3 bases: TGTGCCAGCAACCGGGGGACAGCCCAAGAGACCCAGTACTTC. Translated: CASNRGTAQETQYF.

A few counts support this clonotype. This chain joins TRBV28 and TRBJ2-7, with D perhaps being TRBD1 or TRBD2 (5 bases each). CDR1 and CDR2 (germline): MDHEN, SYDVKM. Trimming stripped 5 bases from V and 3 bases from J, with 14 bases between. The CDR3 has 14 residues. The CDR3: CASSIGTVDYEQYF. In nucleotides, the CDR3 is TGTGCCAGCAGTATCGGGACGGTAGACTACGAGCAGTACTTC.

The chain carries TRBV7-3 and TRBJ2-1, with a tentative D call TRBD2 (6 bases). The CDR3 has 15 amino acids. The V gene lost 5 bases and the J gene lost 5 bases, with 16 bases spanning the gap. The V gene's germline CDR1 is SGHTA and CDR2 FQGTGA. The CDR3 region has the DNA TGTGCCAGCAGCCCCCGTGGTAGCGGCCACAATGAGCAGTTCTTC. Translation gives CASSPRGSGHNEQFF.

Of note for this clonotype: An end of the junction differs from the germline gene, which may be a read error. V gene TRBV3-1 combines with J gene TRBJ2-1; tentatively, D is TRBD1 or TRBD2 (5 bases each). Germline CDR1 reads LGHDT; CDR2 reads YNNKEL (reference sequence). This CDR3 has 14 amino acids. CDR3 amino acids: CTSSQGSMGTQQFF. CDR3 bases: TGTACCAGCAGCCAAGGGAGTATGGGGACCCAGCAGTTCTTC.

Only a few counts were recorded for this clonotype. The chain has TRBV12-3 or TRBV12-4 and TRBJ2-7; D perhaps matches TRBD2 (5 bases). Trimming took off 5 bases at V and 3 bases at J, with 8 bases between the two ends. The CDR3 runs 12 residues. CDR3 region: CASSPAGYEQYF. CDR3 DNA: TGTGCCAGCAGTCCGGCGGGCTACGAGCAGTACTTC.

The rearrangement uses TRBV5-8 and TRBJ2-1; 9 positions agree with TRBD2. Germline V gene sequence: CDR1 SGHTS, CDR2 YDEGEE. This CDR3 is built from 15 residues. V trimming: 4 bases; J trimming: 10 bases; junction bases outside the gene matches: 12. The DNA for the CDR3 is TGTGCCAGCAGCACAGGGACTAGCCCCGCGCTAGAGCAGTTCTTC. It encodes CASSTGTSPALEQFF.

This clonotype appeared a few times. The V gene is TRBV7-9, the J gene TRBJ1-2; perhaps TRBD1 as D (5 bases). Germline V gives CDR1 SEHNR, CDR2 FQNEAQ (reference sequence). V lost 0 bases to trimming and J lost 0 bases, with 8 bases between them. This CDR3 contains 15 residues. This chain's CDR3 is CASSLAGDPNYGYTF. CDR3 DNA: TGTGCCAGCAGCTTAGCAGGGGACCCTAACTATGGCTACACCTTC. Combining the CDR3 with reference TRBV7-9 and TRBJ1-2 gives the whole variable domain DTGVSQNPRHKITKRGQNVTFRCDPISEHNRLYWYRQTLGQGPEFLTYFQNEAQLEKSRLLSDRFSAERPKGSFSTLEIQRTEQGDSAMYLCASSLAGDPNYGYTFGSGTRLTVV.

This clonotype has a handful of counts. This chain connects TRBV12-5 to TRBJ2-3; D is undetermined. This CDR3 spans 12 amino acids. Trimming left V 1 base short and J 14 bases short, with 13 bases between. Germline V lookup: CDR1 LGHNT, CDR2 FRNRAP. CDR3 coding DNA: TGTGCTAGTGGTTTGGATCACAGATACGCGTATTTT. This codes for CASGLDHRYAYF.

The V call is TRBV7-9, the J call TRBJ2-5; D may correspond to TRBD1 or TRBD2 (5 bases each). Per the germline V gene, CDR1 is SEHNR and CDR2 is FQNEAQ (reference sequence). The germline V and J ends were trimmed by 0 bases and 7 bases, with 15 bases remaining between them. The CDR3 runs to 15 residues. The CDR3 DNA reads TGTGCCAGCAGCTTAGCCGGGGCGACGAAGGGGACCCAGTACTTC. This gives the protein CASSLAGATKGTQYF.